The 8 T cell receptor beta chains in this list originate from one sample, sequenced in a study of T cell changes during pregnancy in multiple sclerosis. The repertoire was sequenced with immunoSEQ multiplex PCR; TCRdb's copy has only in-frame clones and lacks some. The table lists roughly 100,000 clones, around 92% of them singletons, with more than 1.5% in the top ten. The sample in question was peripheral blood, obtained after pregnancy. Every receptor here comes from a female donor in good health, enrolled as a control in a pregnancy study.

The chain uses TRBV5-4 and TRBJ2-5, with TRBD2 matching over 11 bases. After removal of 4 bases from V and 2 bases from J, the junction contained 10 bases not matched to a gene. The germline gives CDR1 SGHNT, CDR2 YYREEE (reference sequence). The CDR3 extends over 17 amino acids. The CDR3 spells CASSRDPGLAAQETQYF. CDR3 nucleotides: TGTGCCAGCAGCCGGGATCCGGGACTAGCGGCGCAAGAGACCCAGTACTTC.

The gene calls are TRBV4-3 and TRBJ1-1; D remains ambiguous. Trimming shortened V by 4 bases and J by 2 bases, and 17 bases separated the two germline ends. This CDR3 is 16 amino acids long. CDR1 is LGHNA and CDR2 is YSLEER in the germline V gene. The CDR3 DNA reads as TGCGCCAGCAGCCGCGGGAGGTTGGAGGGAAACACTGAAGCTTTCTTT. This translates into CASSRGRLEGNTEAFF.

This clone was counted only a few times. The chain has TRBV5-1 and TRBJ1-6, with TRBD1 matching over 7 bases. CDR3 length: 16 residues. The ends lost 2 bases at V and 4 bases at J; junction bases unmatched: 6. CDR1 SGHRS and CDR2 YFSETQ come from the germline V gene. CDR3 protein: CASSLTSGQYNSPLHF. The CDR3 DNA reads TGCGCCAGCAGCTTAACCTCGGGACAGTATAATTCACCCCTCCACTTT. The whole variable domain, filled in from reference TRBV5-1 and TRBJ1-6, reads KAGVTQTPRYLIKTRGQQVTLSCSPISGHRSVSWYQQTPGQGLQFLFEYFSETQRNKGNFPGRFSGRQFSNSRSEMNVSTLELGDSALYLCASSLTSGQYNSPLHFGNGTRLTVT.

This chain joins TRBV7-8 and TRBJ2-1; 9 nucleotides align to TRBD2. The junction had 18 bases not matched to a gene; V was cut back by 3 bases and J by 6 bases. This CDR3 region has 19 residues. The germline V gene encodes CDR1 SGHVS and CDR2 FQNEAQ. In DNA, the CDR3 is TGTGCCAGCAGCTTCCAGGAGTTAGCGGGGGTAGAAGAAGGCAATGAGCAGTTCTTC. It is translated as CASSFQELAGVEEGNEQFF.

The V call is TRBV13, the J call TRBJ2-1, with 12 positions matching TRBD2. V lost 5 bases, J lost 11 bases, and 7 bases stayed unmatched. Germline CDR1 reads PRHDT; CDR2 reads FYEKMQ (reference sequence). The CDR3 has 14 amino acids. The CDR3 region is CASSTRLAGVQQFF. CDR3 DNA: TGTGCCAGCAGCACCCGACTAGCGGGGGTCCAGCAGTTCTTC. Filled out from reference TRBV13 and TRBJ2-1, the complete variable domain reads AAGVIQSPRHLIKEKRETATLKCYPIPRHDTVYWYQQGPGQDPQFLISFYEKMQSDKGSIPDRFSAQQFSDYHSELNMSSLELGDSALYFCASSTRLAGVQQFFGPGTRLTVL.

The CDR3, as DNA: TGTGCCAGCAGCTTAGCAGGGGCCCCCAACTATGGCTACACCTTC. Encoded protein: CASSLAGAPNYGYTF. This chain connects TRBV7-2 to TRBJ1-2; TRBD1 might be the D (5 bases). The CDR3 runs 15 residues. CDR1 and CDR2 from the germline V gene are SGHTA and FQGNSA. Trimming removed 0 bases at V and 2 bases at J, with 10 bases between. The variable domain in full, completed from reference TRBV7-2 and TRBJ1-2, reads GAGVSQSPSNKVTEKGKDVELRCDPISGHTALYWYRQSLGQGLEFLIYFQGNSAPDKSGLPSDRFSAERTGGSVSTLTIQRTQQEDSAVYLCASSLAGAPNYGYTFGSGTRLTVV.

V is TRBV4-1 and J is TRBJ2-6; D gene unclear. Germline V lookup: CDR1 MGHRA, CDR2 YSYEKL. With 4 bases removed from V and 2 bases from J, the gap between germline ends came to 9 bases. The CDR3 contains 15 residues. DNA of the CDR3: TGCGCCAGCAGCCCTCAGAAGACTGGGGCCAACGTCCTGACTTTC. This gives the protein CASSPQKTGANVLTF.

The chain joins TRBV5-6 to TRBJ2-2; 9 bases are a match to TRBD1. The V and J ends lost 5 bases and 1 base, in that order; junction bases with no gene match: 9. CDR3 length: 17 residues. Germline values: CDR1 SGHDT, CDR2 YYEEEE. CDR3 in DNA: TGTGCCAGCAGTTTCTGGACAGGGGACTTGAACACCGGGGAGCTGTTTTTT. Encoded protein: CASSFWTGDLNTGELFF.